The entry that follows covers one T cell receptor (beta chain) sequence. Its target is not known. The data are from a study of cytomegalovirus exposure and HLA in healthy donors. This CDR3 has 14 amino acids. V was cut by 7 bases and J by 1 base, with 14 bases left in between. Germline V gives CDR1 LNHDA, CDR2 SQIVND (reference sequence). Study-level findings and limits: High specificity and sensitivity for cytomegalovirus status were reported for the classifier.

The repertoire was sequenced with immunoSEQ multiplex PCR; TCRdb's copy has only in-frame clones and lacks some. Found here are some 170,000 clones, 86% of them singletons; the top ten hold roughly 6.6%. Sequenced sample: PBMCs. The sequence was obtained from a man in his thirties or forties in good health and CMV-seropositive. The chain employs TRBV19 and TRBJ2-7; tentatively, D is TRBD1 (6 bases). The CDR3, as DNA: TGTGCCAGTACCCAAAGCGACAGGTCCTACGAGCAGTACTTC. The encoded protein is CASTQSDRSYEQYF. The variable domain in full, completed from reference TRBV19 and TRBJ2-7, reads DGGITQSPKYLFRKEGQNVTLSCEQNLNHDAMYWYRQDPGQGLRLIYYSQIVNDFQKGDIAEGYSVSREKKESFPLTVTSAQKNPTAFYLCASTQSDRSYEQYFGPGTRLTVT.